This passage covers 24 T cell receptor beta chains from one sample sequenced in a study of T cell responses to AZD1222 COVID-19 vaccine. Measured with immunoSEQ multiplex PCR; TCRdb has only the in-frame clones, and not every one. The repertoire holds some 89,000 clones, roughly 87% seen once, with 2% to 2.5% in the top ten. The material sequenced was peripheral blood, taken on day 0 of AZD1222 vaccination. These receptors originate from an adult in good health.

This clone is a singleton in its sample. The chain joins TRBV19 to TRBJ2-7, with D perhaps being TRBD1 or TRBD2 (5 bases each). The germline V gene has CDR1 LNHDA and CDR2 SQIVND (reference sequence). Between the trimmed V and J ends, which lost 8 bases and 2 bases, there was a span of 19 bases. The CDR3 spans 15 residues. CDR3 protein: CASSPVGVSPYEQYF. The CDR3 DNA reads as TGTGCCAGTTCCCCGGTGGGGGTTTCTCCCTACGAGCAGTACTTC.

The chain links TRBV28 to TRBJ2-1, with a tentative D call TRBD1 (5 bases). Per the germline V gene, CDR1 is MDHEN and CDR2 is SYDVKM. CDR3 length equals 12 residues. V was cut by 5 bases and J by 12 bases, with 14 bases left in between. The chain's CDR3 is CASSLFQGRQFF. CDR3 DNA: TGTGCCAGCAGTCTCTTTCAGGGTAGGCAGTTCTTC.

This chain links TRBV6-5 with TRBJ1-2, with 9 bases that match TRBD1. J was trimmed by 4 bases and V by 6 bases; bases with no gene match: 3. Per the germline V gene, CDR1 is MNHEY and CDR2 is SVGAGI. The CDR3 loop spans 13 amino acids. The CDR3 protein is CASRPDRGYGYTF. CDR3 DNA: TGTGCCAGCAGACCGGACAGGGGCTATGGCTACACCTTC.

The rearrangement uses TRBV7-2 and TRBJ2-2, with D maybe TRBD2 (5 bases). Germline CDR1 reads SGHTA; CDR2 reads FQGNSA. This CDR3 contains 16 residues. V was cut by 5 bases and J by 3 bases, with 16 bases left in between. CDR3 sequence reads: CASSPQPSGYTGELFF. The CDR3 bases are TGTGCCAGCAGCCCCCAACCCAGCGGCTACACCGGGGAGCTGTTTTTT.

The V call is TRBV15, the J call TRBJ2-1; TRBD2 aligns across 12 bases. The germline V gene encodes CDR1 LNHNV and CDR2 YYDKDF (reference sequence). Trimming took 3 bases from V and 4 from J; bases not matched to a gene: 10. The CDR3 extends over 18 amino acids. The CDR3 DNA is TGTGCCACCAGCAGCCGCCTAGCGGGAGGGCTGGGGTACAATGAGCAGTTCTTC. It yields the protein CATSSRLAGGLGYNEQFF.

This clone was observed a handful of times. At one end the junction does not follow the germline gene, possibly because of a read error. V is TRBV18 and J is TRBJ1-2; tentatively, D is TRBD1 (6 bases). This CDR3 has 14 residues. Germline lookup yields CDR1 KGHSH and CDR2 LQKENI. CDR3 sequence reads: CASSPPGGQAVPRF. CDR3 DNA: TGTGCCAGCTCACCACCGGGGGGACAAGCGGTTCCTCGATTC.

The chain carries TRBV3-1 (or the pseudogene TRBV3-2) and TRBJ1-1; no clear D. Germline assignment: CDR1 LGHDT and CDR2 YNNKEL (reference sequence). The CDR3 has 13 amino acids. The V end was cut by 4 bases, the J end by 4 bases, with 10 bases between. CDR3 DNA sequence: TGTGCCAGCAGCCCCTTCCTTGGCACTGAAGCTTTCTTT. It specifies CASSPFLGTEAFF.

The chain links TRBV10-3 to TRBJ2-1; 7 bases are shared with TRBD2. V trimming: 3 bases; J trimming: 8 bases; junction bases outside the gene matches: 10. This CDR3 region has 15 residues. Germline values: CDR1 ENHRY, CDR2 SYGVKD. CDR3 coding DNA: TGTGCCATCAGTGATCCGGGAGGAGGCCTCGATGAGCAGTTCTTC. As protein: CAISDPGGGLDEQFF.

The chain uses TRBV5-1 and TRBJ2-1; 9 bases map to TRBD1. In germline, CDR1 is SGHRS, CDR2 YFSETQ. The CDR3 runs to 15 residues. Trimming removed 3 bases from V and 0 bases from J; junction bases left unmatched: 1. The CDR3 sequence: CASSSTGGSYNEQFF. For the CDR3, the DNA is TGCGCCAGCAGCTCGACAGGGGGCTCCTACAATGAGCAGTTCTTC.

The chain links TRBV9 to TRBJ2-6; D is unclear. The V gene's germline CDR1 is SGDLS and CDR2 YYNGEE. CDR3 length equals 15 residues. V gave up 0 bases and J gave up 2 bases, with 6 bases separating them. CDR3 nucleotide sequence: TGTGCCAGCAGCGTAGACGCAGCTGGGGCCAACGTCCTGACTTTC. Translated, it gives CASSVDAAGANVLTF.

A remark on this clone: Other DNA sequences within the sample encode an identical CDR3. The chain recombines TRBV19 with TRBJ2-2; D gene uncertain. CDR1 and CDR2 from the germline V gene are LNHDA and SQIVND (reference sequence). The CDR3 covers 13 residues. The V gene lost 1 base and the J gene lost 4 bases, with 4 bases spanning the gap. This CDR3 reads CASSIGRTGELFF. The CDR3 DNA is TGTGCCAGTAGTATAGGTCGCACCGGGGAGCTGTTTTTT.

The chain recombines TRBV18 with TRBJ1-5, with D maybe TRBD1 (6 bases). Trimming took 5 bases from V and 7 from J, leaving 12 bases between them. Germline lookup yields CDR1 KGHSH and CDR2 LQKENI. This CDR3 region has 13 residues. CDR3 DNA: TGTGCCAGCTCAGAGGCCCAGGGGCAGCCCCAGCATTTT. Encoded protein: CASSEAQGQPQHF.

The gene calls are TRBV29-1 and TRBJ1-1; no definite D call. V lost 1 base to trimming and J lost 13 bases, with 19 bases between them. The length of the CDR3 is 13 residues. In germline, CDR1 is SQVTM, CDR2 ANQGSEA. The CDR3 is CSVEGLSETLVFF. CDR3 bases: TGCAGCGTTGAAGGCTTGAGCGAGACGTTAGTTTTCTTT.

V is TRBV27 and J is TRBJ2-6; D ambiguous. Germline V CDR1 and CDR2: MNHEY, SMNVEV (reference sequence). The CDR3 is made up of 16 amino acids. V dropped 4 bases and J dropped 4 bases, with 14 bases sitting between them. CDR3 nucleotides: TGTGCCAGCAGTTCGCCAGTGGCGTCCGGGGCCAACGTCCTGACTTTC. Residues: CASSSPVASGANVLTF. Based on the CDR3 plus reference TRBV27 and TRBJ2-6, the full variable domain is EAQVTQNPRYLITVTGKKLTVTCSQNMNHEYMSWYRQDPGLGLRQIYYSMNVEVTDKGDVPEGYKVSRKEKRNFPLILESPSPNQTSLYFCASSSPVASGANVLTFGAGSRLTVL.

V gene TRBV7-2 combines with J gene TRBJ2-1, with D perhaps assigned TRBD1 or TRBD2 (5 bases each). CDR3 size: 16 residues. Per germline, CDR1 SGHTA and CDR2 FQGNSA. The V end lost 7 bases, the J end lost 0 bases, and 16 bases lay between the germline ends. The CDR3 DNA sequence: TGTGCCAGCATCCCCGGGGCGGCTAGCTCCTACAATGAGCAGTTCTTC. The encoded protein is CASIPGAASSYNEQFF.

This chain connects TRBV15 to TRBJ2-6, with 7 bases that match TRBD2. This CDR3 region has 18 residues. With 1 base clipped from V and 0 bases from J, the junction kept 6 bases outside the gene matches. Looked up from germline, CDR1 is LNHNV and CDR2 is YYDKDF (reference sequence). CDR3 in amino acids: CATSRAGGSASGANVLTF. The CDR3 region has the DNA TGTGCCACCAGCAGAGCGGGGGGTTCCGCCTCTGGGGCCAACGTCCTGACTTTC. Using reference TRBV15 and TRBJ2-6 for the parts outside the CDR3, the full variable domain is DAMVIQNPRYQVTQFGKPVTLSCSQTLNHNVMYWYQQKSSQAPKLLFHYYDKDFNNEADTPDNFQSRRPNTSFCFLDIRSPGLGDTAMYLCATSRAGGSASGANVLTFGAGSRLTVL.

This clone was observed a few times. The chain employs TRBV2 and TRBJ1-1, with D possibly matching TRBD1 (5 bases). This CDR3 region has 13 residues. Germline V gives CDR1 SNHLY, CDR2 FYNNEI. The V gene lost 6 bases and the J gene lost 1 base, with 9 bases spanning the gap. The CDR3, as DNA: TGTGCCAGCAGCGATGGACAGAACACTGAAGCTTTCTTT. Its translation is CASSDGQNTEAFF.

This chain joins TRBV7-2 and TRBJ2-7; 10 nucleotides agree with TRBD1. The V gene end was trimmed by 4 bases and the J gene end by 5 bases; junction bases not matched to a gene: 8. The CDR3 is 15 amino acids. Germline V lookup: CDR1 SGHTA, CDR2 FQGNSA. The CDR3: CASSSRQGARDEQYF. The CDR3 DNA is TGTGCCAGCAGCTCCCGACAGGGGGCAAGAGACGAGCAGTACTTC.

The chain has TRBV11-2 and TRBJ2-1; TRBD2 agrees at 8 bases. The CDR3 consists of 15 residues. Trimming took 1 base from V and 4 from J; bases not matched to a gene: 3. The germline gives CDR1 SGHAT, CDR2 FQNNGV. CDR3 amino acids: CASSLAGGTYNEQFF. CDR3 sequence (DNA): TGTGCCAGCAGCTTAGCGGGAGGGACTTACAATGAGCAGTTCTTC.

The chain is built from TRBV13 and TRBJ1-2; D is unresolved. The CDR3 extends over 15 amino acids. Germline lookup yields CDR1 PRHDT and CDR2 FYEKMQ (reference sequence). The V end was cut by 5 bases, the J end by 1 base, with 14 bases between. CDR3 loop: CASSPRTDLNYGYTF. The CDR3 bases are TGTGCCAGCAGCCCCCGGACGGATCTTAACTATGGCTACACCTTC.

The CDR3 here is CASSPRGSAGSTDTQYF. The CDR3 bases are TGTGCCAGCTCCCCAAGAGGTTCTGCGGGGAGCACAGATACGCAGTATTTT. The V and J genes are TRBV18 and TRBJ2-3, with a weak D call TRBD2 (6 bases). Germline V lookup: CDR1 KGHSH, CDR2 LQKENI. V shed 6 bases and J shed 0 bases, with 19 bases lying between them. The CDR3 loop spans 17 amino acids.

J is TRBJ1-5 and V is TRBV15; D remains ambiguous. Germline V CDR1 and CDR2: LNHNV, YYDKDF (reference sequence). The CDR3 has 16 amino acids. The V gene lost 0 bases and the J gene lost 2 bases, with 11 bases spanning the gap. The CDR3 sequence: CATSRDPNQGNQPQHF. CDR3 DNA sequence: TGTGCCACCAGCAGAGACCCAAACCAGGGCAATCAGCCCCAGCATTTT.

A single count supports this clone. This chain's CDR3 is CASSSRTSGSGEQYF. The CDR3 DNA follows: TGTGCCAGCAGCTCCAGGACTAGCGGGAGTGGCGAGCAGTACTTC. V and J are TRBV7-2 and TRBJ2-7, with 13 bases matching TRBD2. The CDR3 loop spans 15 amino acids. V lost 4 bases and J lost 6; bases outside the gene matches: 6. Germline CDR1 is SGHTA and CDR2 is FQGNSA. Using reference TRBV7-2 and TRBJ2-7 for the parts outside the CDR3, the full variable domain is GAGVSQSPSNKVTEKGKDVELRCDPISGHTALYWYRQSLGQGLEFLIYFQGNSAPDKSGLPSDRFSAERTGGSVSTLTIQRTQQEDSAVYLCASSSRTSGSGEQYFGPGTRLTVT.

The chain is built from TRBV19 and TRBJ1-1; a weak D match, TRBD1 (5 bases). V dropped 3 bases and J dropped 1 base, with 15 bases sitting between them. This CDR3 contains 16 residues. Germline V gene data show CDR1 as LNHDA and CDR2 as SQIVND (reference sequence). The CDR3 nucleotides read TGTGCCAGTAGTATCGGAGGGGTAGGAGAGAACACTGAAGCTTTCTTT. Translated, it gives CASSIGGVGENTEAFF.